Presented here are 3 T cell receptor beta chains from one specimen sequenced in a study of T-cell reconstitution after alpha-beta-depleted transplantation in children. For TCRbeta, the library was prepared with unique molecular identifiers. TCRdb analysed the PCR reads with MiXCR anew, one entry per CDR3 protein. This sample carries roughly 590,000 distinct CDR3 sequences, approximately 17% of them seen once, and the ten largest clones take about 1.1%. This specimen consisted of PBMCs from the stem cell graft donor, obtained from the stem cell graft. The origin of the receptors is a human donor who donated a stem cell graft to a child with acute myeloid leukemia.

This clonotype was seen a handful of times. The chain recombines TRBV11-2 with TRBJ2-1; D is uncertain. V dropped 1 base and J dropped 4 bases, with 11 bases sitting between them. Germline lookup yields CDR1 SGHAT and CDR2 FQNNGV. The CDR3 contains 15 residues. The CDR3 spells CASSLAGQNYNEQFF. In DNA, the CDR3 is TGTGCCAGCAGCTTAGCCGGCCAGAATTACAATGAGCAGTTCTTC.

The sample holds many counts of this clonotype. The rearrangement uses TRBV27 and TRBJ1-1; possible D gene TRBD1, 5 bases. Germline lookup yields CDR1 MNHEY and CDR2 SMNVEV (reference sequence). The CDR3 is 8 residues long. Trimming shortened V by 10 bases and J by 11 bases, and 8 bases separated the two germline ends. As DNA, the CDR3 is TGTGCCACGGGGGGGGCTTTCTTT. Its translation is CATGGAFF.

V and J are TRBV20-1 and TRBJ2-2; no clear D. V lost 0 bases, J lost 4 bases, and 9 bases lay in between. The CDR3 covers 14 residues. Germline V gene lookup returns CDR1 DFQATT and CDR2 SNEGSKA (reference sequence). For the CDR3, the DNA is TGCAGTGCTAGAGAGCCCGGATTCACCGGGGAGCTGTTTTTT. This encodes CSAREPGFTGELFF.